This T cell receptor (beta chain) was recorded in a study of T cells in Graves' hyperthyroidism and ophthalmopathy. Study-wide results and caveats: Most expanded thyroid clonotypes above 0.001 also appeared in blood. The model identified upcoming ophthalmopathy a median around 7.1 months ahead of onset.

The CDR3 contains 13 residues. Trimming stripped 4 bases from V and 0 bases from J, with 6 bases between. The germline CDR1 and CDR2 sequences are LNHDA and SQIVND (reference sequence). A few counts support this clonotype. Its antigen remains unknown. Patients aged 18 to 65 with hyperthyroidism were newly diagnosed, with duration under 2 months. On the basis of clinical symptoms, serum thyroxine and TRAb, thyroid ultrasound and orbital computed tomography, diagnoses were made. TCR beta CDR3 sequences were amplified from RNA transcripts. When the TCR CDR3 underwent first-round RT-PCR, the HTBI primer set was used. From the multiplex PCR reads, TCRdb called clonotypes with MiXCR, one entry per CDR3 protein. The sample carries hundreds of thousands of distinct CDR3 sequences, 16% recorded once.

V and J are TRBV19 and TRBJ1-1; D is unclear. The sequence came from a woman under 30 with Graves' hyperthyroidism. Sequenced input: blood. CDR3 nucleotides: TGTGCCAGTAGTACCCAGCTGAACACTGAAGCTTTCTTT. It encodes CASSTQLNTEAFF.